This T cell receptor beta chain appears in the sequencing data of a study of blood T cells in healthy people across ages. Notes on the study in general: Comparison with aged donors showed that long-lived donors had more naive CD4+ cells and higher diversity.

Of note for this clonotype: Its antigen is as yet unknown.

Isolating PBMCs gave at least 6 million of these cells per sample. Germline loops: CDR1 PRHDT, CDR2 FYEKMQ (reference sequence). The CDR3 consists of 14 residues. With a J-beta primer mix and a sample-barcoded 5' primer, a second PCR ran about 6 to 11 cycles. TCRdb used MiXCR to reprocess the 5' RACE reads, holding one entry per CDR3 protein. This sample has hundreds of thousands of distinct CDR3 sequences, with 62% found just once. This TCR came from a man aged 25-40 years in good health. The sequencing input was blood. The chain joins TRBV13 to TRBJ2-5; TRBD1 is a possible D gene (6 bases). The J call may be incorrect, as the DNA end agrees better with TRBJ2-7. The CDR3 DNA reads as TGTGCCAGCAGTCGGCGGACAGTACCCAACGAGCAGTACTTC. This translates into CASSRRTVPNEQYF.